The T cell receptor beta chain under discussion was sequenced for a study of T cell changes during pregnancy in multiple sclerosis. Here immunoSEQ multiplex PCR was the method, and the copy in TCRdb shows in-frame clones only, minus some. Of around 59,000 clones in the sample, about nine tenths were seen once. CDR3 length: 11 amino acids. The germline V gene encodes CDR1 WNHNN and CDR2 SYGVQD (reference sequence). The TCR was taken from a female donor with multiple sclerosis, enrolled in a pregnancy study. The chain employs TRBV10-1 and TRBJ1-1, with D possibly matching TRBD1 (5 bases). The material was CD4+ T cells from peripheral blood mononuclear cells, obtained in the first trimester of pregnancy. The CDR3 spells CDAWGEAEAFF. The CDR3 DNA follows: TGCGATGCTTGGGGGGAAGCTGAAGCTTTCTTT.